Below are 24 T cell receptor beta chains sequenced from a single sample in a study of cytomegalovirus exposure and HLA in healthy donors. TCRdb's table, derived via immunoSEQ multiplex PCR, lists solely in-frame clones and lacks some. This sample carries around 150,000 clones, around 80% of them seen once, and the ten largest clones take just under 30%. Sequences were obtained from PBMCs. All receptors derive from a man aged 25-45 years in good health and CMV-seropositive.

The J gene is TRBJ2-3, the V gene TRBV6-5; possible D gene TRBD1, 5 bases. This CDR3 has 14 residues. CDR1 and CDR2 (germline): MNHEY, SVGAGI. With 0 bases removed from V and 4 bases from J, the gap between germline ends came to 8 bases. In DNA form, the CDR3 reads TGTGCCAGCAGTTACTCGAAAGGGGCAGATACGCAGTATTTT. This encodes CASSYSKGADTQYF.

This chain connects TRBV5-4 to TRBJ2-3; TRBD1 might be the D (6 bases). CDR1 and CDR2 from the germline V gene are SGHNT and YYREEE (reference sequence). The V end lost 0 bases, the J end lost 6 bases, and 8 bases lay between the germline ends. The CDR3 totals 13 residues. The CDR3: CASSLDRADTQYF. CDR3 DNA: TGTGCCAGCAGCTTGGACAGGGCGGATACGCAGTATTTT.

The chain recombines TRBV10-2 with TRBJ2-7; 10 positions match TRBD1. The CDR3 loop spans 15 amino acids. The J segment lost 4 bases and the V segment lost 6 bases, leaving 9 bases of the junction unmatched. The V gene's germline CDR1 is WSHSY and CDR2 SAAADI. The CDR3 loop is CASSEGQGIGYEQYF. The DNA of the CDR3 is TGCGCCAGCAGCGAGGGACAGGGGATCGGGTACGAGCAGTACTTC.

The rearrangement links TRBV11-2 to TRBJ1-1, with 8 bases that match TRBD1. The CDR3 contains 17 residues. Germline-derived CDR1 and CDR2 are SGHAT and FQNNGV. V shed 5 bases, J shed 0 bases, and the junction held 11 bases outside the gene matches. The CDR3 DNA is TGTGCCAGCAGCCTACAGGGGGAGAACCCCATGAACACTGAAGCTTTCTTT. This translates into CASSLQGENPMNTEAFF.

This clone has ten or more counts. V is TRBV11-2 and J is TRBJ1-6, with 7 bases that match TRBD1. CDR3 size: 16 residues. Germline V gene sequence: CDR1 SGHAT, CDR2 FQNNGV. V lost 5 bases, J lost 6 bases, and 10 bases stayed unmatched. DNA for the CDR3: TGTGCCAGCAGCGGGAGACAGGGTTTTGGTAATTCACCCCTCCACTTT. Its protein product is CASSGRQGFGNSPLHF.

A few counts support this clone. The J gene is TRBJ2-4, the V gene TRBV19; D might be TRBD1 (5 bases). Trimming left V 5 bases short and J 1 base short, with 12 bases between. Germline V gene lookup returns CDR1 LNHDA and CDR2 SQIVND (reference sequence). The CDR3 consists of 15 residues. As DNA, the CDR3 is TGTGCCAGTAGTTCCCTGGACATTGCCAAAAACATTCAGTACTTC. Translation gives CASSSLDIAKNIQYF.

A single count supports this clone. The chain uses TRBV6-6 and TRBJ2-2; D gene uncertain. V lost 6 bases to trimming and J lost 4 bases, with 9 bases between them. The CDR3 is 13 residues long. Germline V CDR1 and CDR2: MNHNY, SVGAGI (reference sequence). This CDR3 reads CASRGSLTGELFF. CDR3 nucleotides: TGTGCCAGCAGGGGCAGCCTCACCGGGGAGCTGTTTTTT.

The chain links TRBV4-1 to TRBJ2-2; possible D gene TRBD2, 5 bases. There are 15 residues in the CDR3. The V gene's germline CDR1 is MGHRA and CDR2 YSYEKL. Deletions cut 1 base from V and 7 bases from J, with 13 bases between. The CDR3 loop is CASSQVTVGGGELFF. DNA for the CDR3: TGCGCCAGCAGCCAAGTAACAGTAGGAGGCGGGGAGCTGTTTTTT.

This clone was seen a few times. The rearrangement joins TRBV29-1 to TRBJ1-1; D is unclear. The CDR3 consists of 13 residues. The germline gives CDR1 SQVTM, CDR2 ANQGSEA. Trimming left V 0 bases short and J 4 bases short, with 9 bases between. The chain's CDR3 is CSVEERVATEAFF. The DNA of the CDR3 is TGCAGCGTTGAAGAACGCGTTGCCACTGAAGCTTTCTTT. The variable domain in full, completed from reference TRBV29-1 and TRBJ1-1, reads SAVISQKPSRDICQRGTSLTIQCQVDSQVTMMFWYRQQPGQSLTLIATANQGSEATYESGFVIDKFPISRPNLTFSTLTVSNMSPEDSSIYLCSVEERVATEAFFGQGTRLTVV.

The chain has TRBV27 and TRBJ2-3; D remains ambiguous. CDR1 and CDR2 from the germline V gene are MNHEY and SMNVEV (reference sequence). V was cut by 8 bases and J by 6 bases, with 18 bases left in between. This CDR3 contains 14 residues. The CDR3 reads CASGVGWPRDTQYF. DNA for the CDR3: TGTGCCAGCGGTGTTGGTTGGCCCAGGGATACGCAGTATTTT.

The chain employs TRBV10-3 and TRBJ2-1, with 9 bases aligning to TRBD1. V lost 4 bases to trimming and J lost 10 bases; unmatched junction nucleotides: 11. Germline CDR1 is ENHRY and CDR2 is SYGVKD. The CDR3 sequence is 15 residues long. Here the CDR3 DNA reads TGTGCCATCAGTGTGGGGGGGACAGGGCCATACGAGCAGTTCTTC. Protein product: CAISVGGTGPYEQFF.

V usage is TRBV6-5 and J usage is TRBJ2-5, with D possibly being TRBD2 (5 bases). The germline V and J ends were trimmed by 2 bases and 5 bases, with 12 bases remaining between them. The CDR3 is 14 amino acids. Germline V CDR1 and CDR2: MNHEY, SVGAGI. CDR3 nucleotide sequence: TGTGCCAGCAGTTACCGCTCGGGATGGGAGACCCAGTACTTC. It translates to CASSYRSGWETQYF.

The genes are TRBV5-8 and TRBJ2-1, with 11 bases lining up with TRBD2. In germline, CDR1 is SGHTS, CDR2 YDEGEE. With V trimmed by 0 bases and J by 8 bases, 4 bases remained unmatched. The CDR3 consists of 15 residues. The CDR3 protein is CASSLGTSGLDEQFF. The DNA of the CDR3 is TGTGCCAGCAGCTTGGGGACTAGCGGGCTCGATGAGCAGTTCTTC.

This chain links TRBV10-2 with TRBJ2-1, with TRBD2 matching 7 bases. The CDR3 consists of 15 residues. V gave up 8 bases and J gave up 7 bases; unmatched junction bases: 14. CDR1 is WSHSY and CDR2 is SAAADI in the germline V gene. The CDR3 coding sequence is TGCGCCAGCGGCCCGGGGGACTACGTGGGAAATGAGCAGTTCTTC. It specifies CASGPGDYVGNEQFF.

CDR3 protein: CASSLDQGNYGYTF. CDR3 DNA: TGTGCCAGCAGCTTGGACCAGGGGAACTATGGCTACACCTTC. The chain carries TRBV5-4 and TRBJ1-2; maybe TRBD1 (6 bases). V dropped 0 bases and J dropped 2 bases, with 8 bases sitting between them. Germline CDR1 SGHNT, CDR2 YYREEE (reference sequence). This CDR3 has 14 residues.

The CDR3 loop reads CASSLPPGQDHLGYTF. In nucleotides, the CDR3 is TGTGCCAGCAGCCTCCCTCCGGGACAGGATCATCTAGGCTACACCTTC. The rearrangement joins TRBV5-6 to TRBJ1-2, with 8 bases matching TRBD1. The CDR3 consists of 16 residues. V was clipped by 4 bases and J by 8 bases; unmatched bases: 16. Germline loops: CDR1 SGHDT, CDR2 YYEEEE. Full variable domain (remainder filled in from reference TRBV5-6 and TRBJ1-2): DAGVTQSPTHLIKTRGQQVTLRCSPKSGHDTVSWYQQALGQGPQFIFQYYEEEERQRGNFPDRFSGHQFPNYSSELNVNALLLGDSALYLCASSLPPGQDHLGYTFGSGTRLTVV.

The chain employs TRBV30 and TRBJ1-5, with 7 bases lining up with TRBD1. Trimming cost V 1 base and J 5 bases; bases outside gene matches: 2. CDR3 length equals 13 residues. CDR1 GTSNPN and CDR2 SVGIG come from the germline V gene (reference sequence). Here the CDR3 DNA reads TGTGCCTGGAGTGGGGACAGCTATCAGCCCCAGCATTTT. Protein product: CAWSGDSYQPQHF.

The gene calls are TRBV6-4 and TRBJ2-3; 12 nucleotides line up with TRBD1. The CDR3 spans 16 residues. V lost 0 bases and J lost 5; bases outside the gene matches: 3. Germline CDR1 reads MRHNA; CDR2 reads SNTAGT. Written as DNA, the CDR3 is TGTGCCAGCAGTGACTCCGGGACAGGGGGCATAGATACGCAGTATTTT. Its translation: CASSDSGTGGIDTQYF.

This clone came up once. The CDR3 bases are TGCGCCAGCAGCTTGACCCAGGGGAGTGTTGGCACTGAAGCTTTCTTT. It yields the protein CASSLTQGSVGTEAFF. The chain recombines TRBV5-1 with TRBJ1-1; TRBD1 is a possible D gene (6 bases). CDR1 is SGHRS and CDR2 is YFSETQ in the germline V gene. Trimming stripped 1 base from V and 4 bases from J, with 17 bases between. The CDR3 spans 16 residues.

The genes are TRBV6-5 and TRBJ1-6; weak D call: TRBD1 (5 bases). The CDR3 spans 13 residues. With 5 bases removed from V and 9 bases from J, the gap between germline ends came to 11 bases. Germline loops: CDR1 MNHEY, CDR2 SVGAGI. Written as DNA, the CDR3 is TGTGCCAGCAGTGGAGGGGAAGGTTCACCCCTCCACTTT. As protein: CASSGGEGSPLHF.

The V call is TRBV4-2, the J call TRBJ1-4; 7 positions match TRBD1. V trimming: 0 bases; J trimming: 7 bases; junction bases outside the gene matches: 8. This CDR3 is built from 16 residues. The V gene's germline CDR1 is LGHNA and CDR2 YNFKEQ. The CDR3, as DNA: TGTGCCAGCAGCCAAGATCTTGGGCAGGGGGGTGAAAAACTGTTTTTT. Encoded protein: CASSQDLGQGGEKLFF.

This clone was detected a few times. The rearrangement uses TRBV5-6 and TRBJ1-2; D ambiguous. Trimming took off 6 bases at V and 6 bases at J, with 15 bases between the two ends. This CDR3 is 13 amino acids long. CDR1 is SGHDT, CDR2 YYEEEE, per germline. CDR3 amino acids: CASTLVDGDGYTF. In DNA, the CDR3 is TGTGCCAGCACCCTTGTAGACGGGGATGGCTACACCTTC.

The chain has TRBV11-2 and TRBJ1-4, with 9 bases that match TRBD1. The germline CDR1 and CDR2 sequences are SGHAT and FQNNGV. V gave up 5 bases and J gave up 2 bases; unmatched junction bases: 9. The length of the CDR3 is 17 residues. The CDR3 here is CASSPDRGYRTNEKLFF. CDR3 nucleotide sequence: TGTGCCAGCAGCCCAGACAGGGGGTATAGGACTAATGAAAAACTGTTTTTT.

This chain joins TRBV19 and TRBJ2-7; D possibly corresponds to TRBD2 (6 bases). The germline CDR1 and CDR2 sequences are LNHDA and SQIVND (reference sequence). The V gene lost 1 base and the J gene lost 6 bases, with 7 bases spanning the gap. The length of the CDR3 is 12 residues. The CDR3 loop is CASSIGGLEQYF. CDR3 bases: TGTGCCAGTAGTATAGGGGGACTCGAGCAGTACTTC.